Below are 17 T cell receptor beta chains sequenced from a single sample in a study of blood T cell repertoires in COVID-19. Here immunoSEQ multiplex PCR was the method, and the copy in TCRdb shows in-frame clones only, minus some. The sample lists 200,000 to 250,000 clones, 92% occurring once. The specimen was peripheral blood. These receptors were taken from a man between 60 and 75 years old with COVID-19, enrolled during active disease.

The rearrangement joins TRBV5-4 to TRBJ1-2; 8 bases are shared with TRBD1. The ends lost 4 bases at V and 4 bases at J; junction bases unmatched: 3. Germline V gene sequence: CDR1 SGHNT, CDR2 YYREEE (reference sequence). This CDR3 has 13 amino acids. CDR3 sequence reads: CASSITGGYGYTF. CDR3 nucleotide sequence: TGTGCCAGCAGCATAACAGGGGGCTATGGCTACACCTTC.

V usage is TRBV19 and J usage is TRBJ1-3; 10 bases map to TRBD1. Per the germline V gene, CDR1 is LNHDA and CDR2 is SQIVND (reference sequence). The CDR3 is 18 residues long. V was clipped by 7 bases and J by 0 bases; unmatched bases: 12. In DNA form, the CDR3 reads TGTGCCAGTACCCCATGGGGACAGGGGCTTGACTCTGGAAACACCATATATTTT. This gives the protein CASTPWGQGLDSGNTIYF.

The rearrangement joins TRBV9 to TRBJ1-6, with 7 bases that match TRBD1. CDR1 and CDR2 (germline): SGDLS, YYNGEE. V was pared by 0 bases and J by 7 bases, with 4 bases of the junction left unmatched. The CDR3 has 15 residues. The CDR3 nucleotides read TGTGCCAGCAGCGTAGAGACAGGGTGGAATTCACCCCTCCACTTT. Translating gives CASSVETGWNSPLHF.

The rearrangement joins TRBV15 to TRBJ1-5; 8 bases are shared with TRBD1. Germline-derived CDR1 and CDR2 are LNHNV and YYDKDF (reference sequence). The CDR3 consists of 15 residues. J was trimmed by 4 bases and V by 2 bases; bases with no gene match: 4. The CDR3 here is CATSRTGGSNQPQHF. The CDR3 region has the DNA TGTGCCACCAGCAGAACAGGGGGAAGTAATCAGCCCCAGCATTTT.

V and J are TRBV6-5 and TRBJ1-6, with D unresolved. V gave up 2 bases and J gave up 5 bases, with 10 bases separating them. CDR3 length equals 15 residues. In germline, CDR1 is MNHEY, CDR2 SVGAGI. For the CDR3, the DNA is TGTGCCAGCAGTTACGAGGGCGGAGATAATTCACCCCTCCACTTT. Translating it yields CASSYEGGDNSPLHF.

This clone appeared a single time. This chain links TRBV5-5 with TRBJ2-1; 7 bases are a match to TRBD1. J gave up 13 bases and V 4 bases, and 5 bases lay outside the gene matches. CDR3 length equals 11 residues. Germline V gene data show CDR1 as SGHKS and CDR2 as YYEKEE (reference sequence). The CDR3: CASSRDRVQFF. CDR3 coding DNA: TGTGCCAGCAGCCGTGACAGGGTCCAGTTCTTC.

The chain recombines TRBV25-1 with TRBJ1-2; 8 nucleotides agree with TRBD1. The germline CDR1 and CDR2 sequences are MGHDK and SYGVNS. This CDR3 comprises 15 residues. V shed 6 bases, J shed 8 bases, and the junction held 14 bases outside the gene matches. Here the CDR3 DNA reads TGTGCCAGCAGGACGTCCGGACAGGGAGATAGGGGCTACACCTTC. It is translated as CASRTSGQGDRGYTF.

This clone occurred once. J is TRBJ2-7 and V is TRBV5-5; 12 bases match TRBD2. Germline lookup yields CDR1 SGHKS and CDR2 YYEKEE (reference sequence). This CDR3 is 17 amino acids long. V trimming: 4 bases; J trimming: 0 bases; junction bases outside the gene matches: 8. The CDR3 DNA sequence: TGTGCCAGCAGCGAGGGACTAGCGGGTCACGTCTCCTACGAGCAGTACTTC. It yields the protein CASSEGLAGHVSYEQYF.

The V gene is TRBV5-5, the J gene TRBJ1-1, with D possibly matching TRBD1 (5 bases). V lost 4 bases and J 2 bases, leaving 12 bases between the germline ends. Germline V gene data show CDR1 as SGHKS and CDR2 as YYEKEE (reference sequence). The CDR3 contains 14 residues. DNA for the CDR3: TGTGCCAGCAGCCGACAGTTAAGCAACACTGAAGCTTTCTTT. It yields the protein CASSRQLSNTEAFF.

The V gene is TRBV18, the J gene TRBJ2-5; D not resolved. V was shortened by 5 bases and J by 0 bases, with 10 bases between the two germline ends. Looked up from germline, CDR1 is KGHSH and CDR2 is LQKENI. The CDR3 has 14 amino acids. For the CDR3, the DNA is TGTGCCAGCTCATTCAAAACGGACCAAGAGACCCAGTACTTC. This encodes CASSFKTDQETQYF. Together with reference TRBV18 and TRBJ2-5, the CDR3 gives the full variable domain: NAGVMQNPRHLVRRRGQEARLRCSPMKGHSHVYWYRQLPEEGLKFMVYLQKENIIDESGMPKERFSAEFPKEGPSILRIQQVVRGDSAAYFCASSFKTDQETQYFGPGTRLLVL.

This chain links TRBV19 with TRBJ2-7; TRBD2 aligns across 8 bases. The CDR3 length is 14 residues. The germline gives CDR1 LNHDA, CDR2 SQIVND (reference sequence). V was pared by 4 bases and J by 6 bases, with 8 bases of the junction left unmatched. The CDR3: CASSRAGATGEQYF. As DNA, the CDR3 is TGTGCCAGTAGTAGAGCGGGAGCCACCGGCGAGCAGTACTTC.

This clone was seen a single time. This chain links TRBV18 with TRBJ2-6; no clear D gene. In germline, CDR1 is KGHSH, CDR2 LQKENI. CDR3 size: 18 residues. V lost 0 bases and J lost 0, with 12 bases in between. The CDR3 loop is CASSPPRQAYSGANVLTF. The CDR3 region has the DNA TGTGCCAGCTCACCACCCCGGCAGGCATACTCTGGGGCCAACGTCCTGACTTTC. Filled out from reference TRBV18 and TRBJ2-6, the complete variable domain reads NAGVMQNPRHLVRRRGQEARLRCSPMKGHSHVYWYRQLPEEGLKFMVYLQKENIIDESGMPKERFSAEFPKEGPSILRIQQVVRGDSAAYFCASSPPRQAYSGANVLTFGAGSRLTVL.

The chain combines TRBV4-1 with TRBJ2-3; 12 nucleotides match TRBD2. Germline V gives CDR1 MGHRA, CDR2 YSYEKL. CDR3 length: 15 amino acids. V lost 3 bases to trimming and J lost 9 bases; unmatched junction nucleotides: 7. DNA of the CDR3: TGCGCCAGCAGCCAGATTCTAGCGGGGGGGCGCACGCAGTATTTT. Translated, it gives CASSQILAGGRTQYF.

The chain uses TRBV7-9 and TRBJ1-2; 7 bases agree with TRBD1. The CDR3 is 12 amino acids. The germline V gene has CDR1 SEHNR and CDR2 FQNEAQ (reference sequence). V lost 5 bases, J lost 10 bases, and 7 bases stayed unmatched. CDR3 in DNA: TGTGCCAGCAGCCCCCAGGGGGTCACCTACACCTTC. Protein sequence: CASSPQGVTYTF.

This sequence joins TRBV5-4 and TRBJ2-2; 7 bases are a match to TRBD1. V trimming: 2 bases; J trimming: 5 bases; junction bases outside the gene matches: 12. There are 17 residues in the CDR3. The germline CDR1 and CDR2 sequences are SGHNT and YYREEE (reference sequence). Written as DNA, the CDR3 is TGTGCCAGCAGCTTAGGTGGAAACAGGGGTAGAACCGGGGAGCTGTTTTTT. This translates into CASSLGGNRGRTGELFF.

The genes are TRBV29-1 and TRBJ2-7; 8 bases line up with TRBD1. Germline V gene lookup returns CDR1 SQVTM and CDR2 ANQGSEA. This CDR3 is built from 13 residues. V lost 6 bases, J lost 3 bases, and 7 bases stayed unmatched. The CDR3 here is CSVRQGSGYEQYF. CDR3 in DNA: TGCAGCGTACGACAGGGGTCAGGCTACGAGCAGTACTTC.

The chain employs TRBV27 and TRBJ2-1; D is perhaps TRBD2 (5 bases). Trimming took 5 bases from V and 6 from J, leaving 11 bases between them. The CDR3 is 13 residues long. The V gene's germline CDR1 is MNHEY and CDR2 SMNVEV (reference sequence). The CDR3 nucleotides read TGTGCCAGCAGTGGCCTAGCAATCAATGAGCAGTTCTTC. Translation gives CASSGLAINEQFF.